This TCR beta chain appears in the sequencing data of a study of cytomegalovirus exposure and HLA in healthy donors. Notes on the study in general: The study designated 164 TCR beta chains cytomegalovirus-associated. The dataset shows that most TCR sequences were rare, while some public TCRs occurred in many donors.

Libraries were prepared by immunoSEQ multiplex PCR; TCRdb keeps only in-frame clonotypes and omits some of them. The table includes 120,000 or so clones, approximately 91% detected once. This CDR3 contains 12 residues. The V end was cut by 5 bases, the J end by 6 bases, with 10 bases between. The germline CDR1 and CDR2 sequences are SGHAT and FQNNGV. The donors were part of the roughly 120-subject validation cohort, which stood apart from the 666-subject first cohort. With regard to this clone: Antigen specificity is unknown.

The chain links TRBV11-2 to TRBJ1-1; D possibly corresponds to TRBD1 (6 bases). The clonotype comes from a man younger than 45 in good health and CMV-seronegative. Sequencing input: PBMCs. CDR3 protein: CASSKGEPEAFF. The CDR3 DNA sequence: TGTGCCAGCAGCAAGGGGGAGCCTGAAGCTTTCTTT.